This T cell receptor (beta chain) was recovered during a study of shared clonotypes between healthy human individuals. Negatively enriched CD4+ T cells were divided by CD45RA into naive and memory. Germline V gene data show CDR1 as MDHEN and CDR2 as SYDVKM. The CDR3 is made up of 11 amino acids. Between the trimmed V and J ends, which lost 4 bases and 6 bases, there was a span of 3 bases. Assay: immunoSEQ multiplex PCR; the TCRdb copy retains only in-frame clones and omits some. Here the sample spans around 2.5 million clones, more than 85% being singletons. The sample consisted of naive CD4+ T cells from PBMCs. Subset in this sample: CD45RA+ positively selected. V usage is TRBV28 and J usage is TRBJ2-2; D not certain. This receptor was obtained from a man aged 18 to 30 in good health. Some clones in this sample may be carry-over from other donors' samples. CDR3 region: CASSYPGELFF. CDR3 DNA sequence: TGTGCCAGCAGTTACCCCGGGGAGCTGTTTTTT.